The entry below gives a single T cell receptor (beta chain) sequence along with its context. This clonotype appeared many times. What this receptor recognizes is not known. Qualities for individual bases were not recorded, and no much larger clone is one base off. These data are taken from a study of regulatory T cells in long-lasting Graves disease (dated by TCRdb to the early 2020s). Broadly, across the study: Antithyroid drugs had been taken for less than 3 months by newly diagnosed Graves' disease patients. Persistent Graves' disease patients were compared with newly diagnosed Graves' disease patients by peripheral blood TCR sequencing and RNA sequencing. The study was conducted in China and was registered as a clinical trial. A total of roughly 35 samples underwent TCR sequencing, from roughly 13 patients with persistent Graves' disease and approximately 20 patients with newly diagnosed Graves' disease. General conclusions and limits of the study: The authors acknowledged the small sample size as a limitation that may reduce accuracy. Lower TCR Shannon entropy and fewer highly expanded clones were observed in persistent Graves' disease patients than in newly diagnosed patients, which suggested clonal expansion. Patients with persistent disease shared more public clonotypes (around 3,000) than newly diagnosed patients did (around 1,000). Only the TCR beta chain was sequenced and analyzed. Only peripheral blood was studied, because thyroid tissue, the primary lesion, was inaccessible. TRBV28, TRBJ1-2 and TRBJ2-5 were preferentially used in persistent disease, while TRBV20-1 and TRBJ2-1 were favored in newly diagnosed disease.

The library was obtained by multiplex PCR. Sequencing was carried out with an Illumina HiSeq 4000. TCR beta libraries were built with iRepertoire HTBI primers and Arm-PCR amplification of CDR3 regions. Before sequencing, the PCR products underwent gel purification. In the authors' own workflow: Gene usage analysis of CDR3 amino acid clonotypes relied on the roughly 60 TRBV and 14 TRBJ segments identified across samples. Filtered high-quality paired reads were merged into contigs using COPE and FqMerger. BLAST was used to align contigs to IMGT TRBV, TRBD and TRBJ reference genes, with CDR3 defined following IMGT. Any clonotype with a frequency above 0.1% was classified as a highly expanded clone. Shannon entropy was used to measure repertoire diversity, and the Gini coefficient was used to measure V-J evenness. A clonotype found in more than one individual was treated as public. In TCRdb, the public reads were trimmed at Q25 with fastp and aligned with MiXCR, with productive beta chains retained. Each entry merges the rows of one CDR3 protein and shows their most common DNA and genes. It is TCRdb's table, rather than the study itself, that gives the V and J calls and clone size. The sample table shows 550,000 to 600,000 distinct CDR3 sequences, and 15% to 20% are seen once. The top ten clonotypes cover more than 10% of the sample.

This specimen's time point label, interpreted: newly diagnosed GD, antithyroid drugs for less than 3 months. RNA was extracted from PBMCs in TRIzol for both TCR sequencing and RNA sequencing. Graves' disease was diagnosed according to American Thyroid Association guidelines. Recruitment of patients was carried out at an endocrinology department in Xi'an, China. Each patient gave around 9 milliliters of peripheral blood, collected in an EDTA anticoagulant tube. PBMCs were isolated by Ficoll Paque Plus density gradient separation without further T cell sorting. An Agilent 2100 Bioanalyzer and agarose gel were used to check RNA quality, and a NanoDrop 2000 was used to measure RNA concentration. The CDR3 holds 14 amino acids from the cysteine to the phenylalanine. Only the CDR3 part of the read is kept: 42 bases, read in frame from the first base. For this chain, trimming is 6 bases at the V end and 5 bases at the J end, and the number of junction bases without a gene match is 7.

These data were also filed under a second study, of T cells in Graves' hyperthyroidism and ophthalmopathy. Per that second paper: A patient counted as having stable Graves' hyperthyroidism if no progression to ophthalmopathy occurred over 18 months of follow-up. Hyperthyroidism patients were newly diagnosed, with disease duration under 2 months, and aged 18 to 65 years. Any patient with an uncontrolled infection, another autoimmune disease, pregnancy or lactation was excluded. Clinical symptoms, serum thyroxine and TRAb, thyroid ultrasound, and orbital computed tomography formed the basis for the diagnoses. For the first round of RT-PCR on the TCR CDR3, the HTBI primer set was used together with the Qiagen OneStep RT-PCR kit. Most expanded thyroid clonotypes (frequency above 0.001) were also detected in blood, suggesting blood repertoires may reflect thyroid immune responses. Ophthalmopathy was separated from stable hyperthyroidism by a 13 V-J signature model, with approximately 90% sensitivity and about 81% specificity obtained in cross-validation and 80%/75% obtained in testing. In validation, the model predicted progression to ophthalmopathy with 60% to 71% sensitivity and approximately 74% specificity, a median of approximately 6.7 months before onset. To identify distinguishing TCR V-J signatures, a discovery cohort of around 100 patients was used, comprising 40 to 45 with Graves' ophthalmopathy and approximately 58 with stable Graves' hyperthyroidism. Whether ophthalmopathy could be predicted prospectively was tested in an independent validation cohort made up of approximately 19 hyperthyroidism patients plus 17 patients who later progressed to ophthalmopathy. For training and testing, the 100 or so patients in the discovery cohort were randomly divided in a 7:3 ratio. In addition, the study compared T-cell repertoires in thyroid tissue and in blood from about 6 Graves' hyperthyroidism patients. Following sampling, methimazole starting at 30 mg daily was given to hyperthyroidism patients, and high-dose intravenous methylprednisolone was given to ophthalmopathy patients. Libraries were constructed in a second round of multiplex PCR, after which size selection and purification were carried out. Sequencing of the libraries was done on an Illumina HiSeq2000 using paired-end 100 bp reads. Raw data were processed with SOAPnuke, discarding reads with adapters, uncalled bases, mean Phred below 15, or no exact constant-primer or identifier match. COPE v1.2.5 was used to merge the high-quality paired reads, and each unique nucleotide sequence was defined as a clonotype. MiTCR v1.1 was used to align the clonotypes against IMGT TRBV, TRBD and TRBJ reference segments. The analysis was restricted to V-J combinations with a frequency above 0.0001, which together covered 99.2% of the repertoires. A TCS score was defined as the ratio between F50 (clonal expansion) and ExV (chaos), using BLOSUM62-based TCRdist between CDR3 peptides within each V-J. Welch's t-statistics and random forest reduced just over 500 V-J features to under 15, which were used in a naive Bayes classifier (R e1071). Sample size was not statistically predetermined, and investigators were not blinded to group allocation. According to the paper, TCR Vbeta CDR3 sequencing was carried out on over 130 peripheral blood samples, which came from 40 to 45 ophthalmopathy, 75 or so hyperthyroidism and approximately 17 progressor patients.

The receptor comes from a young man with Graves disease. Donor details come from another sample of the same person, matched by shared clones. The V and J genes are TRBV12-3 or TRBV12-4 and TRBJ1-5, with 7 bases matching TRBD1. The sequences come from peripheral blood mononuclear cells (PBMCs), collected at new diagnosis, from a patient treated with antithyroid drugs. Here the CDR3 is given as CASRLQGVDQPQHF. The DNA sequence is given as TGTGCCAGCAGGCTTCAGGGGGTAGATCAGCCCCAGCATTTT.